Reported below is one T cell receptor (beta chain). CDR1 is GTSNPN, CDR2 SVGIG, per germline (reference sequence). The junction had 7 bases not matched to a gene; V was cut back by 2 bases and J by 11 bases. CDR3 length: 12 amino acids. Profiled with immunoSEQ multiplex PCR; TCRdb holds only in-frame clones, not every one. The data contain 200,000 or so clones, about 80% of them singletons. These data originate in a study of blood T cell repertoires in COVID-19. Study summary: The origin of the acute and convalescent COVID-19 samples was the United States, Italy and Spain.

The source material was PBMCs or T cells enriched from blood (not recorded which). The TCR sequence derives from a man in his forties or fifties who had recovered from COVID-19. This sequence joins TRBV30 and TRBJ1-1, with TRBD1 matching over 8 bases. The CDR3 spells CAWSYTGGKAFF. The CDR3 region has the DNA TGTGCCTGGAGTTACACAGGGGGTAAGGCTTTCTTT.